Detailed here is one T cell receptor (beta chain). Trimming shortened V by 1 base and J by 8 bases, and 15 bases separated the two germline ends. Germline V lookup: CDR1 LNHNV, CDR2 YYDKDF (reference sequence). The CDR3 contains 16 residues. The assay was immunoSEQ multiplex PCR, and TCRdb's table has in-frame clones only and misses some. The sample shows 39,000 or so clones, approximately 80% of them seen only once. The data were obtained in a study of preoperative IRX-2 immunotherapy in early breast cancer. Treatment: preoperative locoregional IRX-2 cytokine immunotherapy. Patients received preoperative, locoregional IRX-2 cytokine immunotherapy in a phase Ib study.

The clonotype comes from a human donor with breast cancer. This specimen was tumor tissue, taken after IRX-2 immunotherapy. This rearrangement joins TRBV15 to TRBJ1-6; TRBD1 might be the D (5 bases). CDR3 DNA: TGTGCCACCAGCAGAGCGACCGGGACCGCCGATTCACCCCTCCACTTT. As protein: CATSRATGTADSPLHF.